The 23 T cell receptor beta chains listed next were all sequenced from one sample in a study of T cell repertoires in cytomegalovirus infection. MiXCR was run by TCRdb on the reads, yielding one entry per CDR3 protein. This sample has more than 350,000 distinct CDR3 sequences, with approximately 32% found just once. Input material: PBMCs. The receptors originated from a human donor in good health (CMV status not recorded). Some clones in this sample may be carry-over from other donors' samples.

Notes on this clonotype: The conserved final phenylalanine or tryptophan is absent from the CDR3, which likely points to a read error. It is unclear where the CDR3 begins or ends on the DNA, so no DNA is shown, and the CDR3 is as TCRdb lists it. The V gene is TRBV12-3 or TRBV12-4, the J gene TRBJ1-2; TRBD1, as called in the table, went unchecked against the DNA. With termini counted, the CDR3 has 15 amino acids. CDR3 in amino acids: CASSKDREANYGYTL.

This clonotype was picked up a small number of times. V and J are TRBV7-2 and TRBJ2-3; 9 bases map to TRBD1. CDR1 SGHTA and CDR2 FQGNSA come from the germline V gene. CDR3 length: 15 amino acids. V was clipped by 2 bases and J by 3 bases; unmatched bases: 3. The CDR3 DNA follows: TGTGCCAGCAGCTTAACAGGGGGCAGAACAGATACGCAGTATTTT. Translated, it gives CASSLTGGRTDTQYF.

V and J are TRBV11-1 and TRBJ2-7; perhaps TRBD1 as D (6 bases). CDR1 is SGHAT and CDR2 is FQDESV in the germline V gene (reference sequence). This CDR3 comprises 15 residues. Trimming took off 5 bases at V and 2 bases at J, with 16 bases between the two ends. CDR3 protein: CASSLQGTFTYEQYF. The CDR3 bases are TGTGCCAGCAGCCTACAGGGAACATTCACCTACGAGCAGTACTTC.

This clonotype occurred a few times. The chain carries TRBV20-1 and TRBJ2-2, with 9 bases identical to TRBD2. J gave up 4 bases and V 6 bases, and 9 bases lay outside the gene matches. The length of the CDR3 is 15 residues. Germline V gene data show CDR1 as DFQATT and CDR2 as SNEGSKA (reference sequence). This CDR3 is CSANRRGGGTGELFF. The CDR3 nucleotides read TGCAGTGCCAACAGGCGGGGGGGAGGCACCGGGGAGCTGTTTTTT.

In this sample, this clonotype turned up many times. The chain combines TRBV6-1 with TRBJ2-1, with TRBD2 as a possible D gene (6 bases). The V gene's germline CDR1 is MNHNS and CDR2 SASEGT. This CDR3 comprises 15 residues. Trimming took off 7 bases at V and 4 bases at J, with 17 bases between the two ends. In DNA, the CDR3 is TGTGCCAGCACCCCCCAGGAGGGAGCGTACAATGAGCAGTTCTTC. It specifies CASTPQEGAYNEQFF.

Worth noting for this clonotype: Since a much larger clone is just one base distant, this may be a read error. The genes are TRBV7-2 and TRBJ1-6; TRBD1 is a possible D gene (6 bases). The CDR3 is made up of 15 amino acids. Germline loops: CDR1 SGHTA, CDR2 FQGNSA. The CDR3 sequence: CASSLGAGAGSPLPF. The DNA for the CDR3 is TGTGCCAGCAGCTTAGGGGCAGGGGCTGGGTCACCCCTCCCCTTT.

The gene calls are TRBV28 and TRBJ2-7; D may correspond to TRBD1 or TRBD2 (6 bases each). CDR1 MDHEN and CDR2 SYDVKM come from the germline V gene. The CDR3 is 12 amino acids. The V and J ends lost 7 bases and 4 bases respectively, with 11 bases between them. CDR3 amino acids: CASTRGGYEQYF. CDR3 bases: TGTGCCAGCACCAGGGGAGGTTACGAGCAGTACTTC.

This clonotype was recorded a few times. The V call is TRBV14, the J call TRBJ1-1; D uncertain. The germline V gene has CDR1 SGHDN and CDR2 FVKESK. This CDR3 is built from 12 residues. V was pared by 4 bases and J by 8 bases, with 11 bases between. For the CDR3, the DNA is TGTGCCAGCAGCCCGCTTCTGACGGAAGCTTTCTTT. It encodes CASSPLLTEAFF.

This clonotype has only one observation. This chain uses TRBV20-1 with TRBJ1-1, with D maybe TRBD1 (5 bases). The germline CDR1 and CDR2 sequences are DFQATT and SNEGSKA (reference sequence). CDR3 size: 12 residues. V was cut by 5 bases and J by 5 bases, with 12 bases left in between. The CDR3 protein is CSAPFRVTEAFF. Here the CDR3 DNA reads TGCAGTGCTCCATTCAGGGTAACTGAAGCTTTCTTT.

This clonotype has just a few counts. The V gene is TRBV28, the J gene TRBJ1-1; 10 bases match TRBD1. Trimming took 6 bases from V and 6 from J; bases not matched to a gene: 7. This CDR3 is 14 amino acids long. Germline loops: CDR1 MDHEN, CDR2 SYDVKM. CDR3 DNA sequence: TGTGCCAGCAGACCCGGGACAGGGGTTCCTGAAGCTTTCTTT. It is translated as CASRPGTGVPEAFF.

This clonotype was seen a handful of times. The CDR3 loop reads CASSGGAFSFSYNEQFF. CDR3 DNA: TGCGCCAGCAGCGGCGGGGCTTTTTCCTTCTCCTACAATGAGCAGTTCTTC. The chain employs TRBV5-1 and TRBJ2-1, with a tentative D call TRBD2 (6 bases). CDR1 SGHRS and CDR2 YFSETQ come from the germline V gene. The CDR3 totals 17 residues. Trimming removed 4 bases at V and 0 bases at J, with 17 bases between.

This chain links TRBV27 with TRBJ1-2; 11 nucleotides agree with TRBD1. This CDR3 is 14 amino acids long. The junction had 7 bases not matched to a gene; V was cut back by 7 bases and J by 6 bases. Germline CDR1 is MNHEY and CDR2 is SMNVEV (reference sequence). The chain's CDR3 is CASTGQGAADGYTF. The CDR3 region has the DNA TGTGCCAGCACAGGACAGGGGGCAGCGGATGGCTACACCTTC.

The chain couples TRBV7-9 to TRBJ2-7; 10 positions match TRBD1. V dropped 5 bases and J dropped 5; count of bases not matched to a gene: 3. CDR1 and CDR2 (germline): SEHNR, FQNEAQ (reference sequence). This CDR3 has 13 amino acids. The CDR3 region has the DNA TGTGCCAGCAGCAGGACAGGGGGAAACGAGCAGTACTTC. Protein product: CASSRTGGNEQYF.

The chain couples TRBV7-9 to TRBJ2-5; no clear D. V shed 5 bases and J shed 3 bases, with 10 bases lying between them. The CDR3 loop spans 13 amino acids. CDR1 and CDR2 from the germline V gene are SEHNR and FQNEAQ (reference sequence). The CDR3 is CASSTTGKETQYF. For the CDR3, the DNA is TGTGCCAGCAGCACGACTGGGAAAGAGACCCAGTACTTC.

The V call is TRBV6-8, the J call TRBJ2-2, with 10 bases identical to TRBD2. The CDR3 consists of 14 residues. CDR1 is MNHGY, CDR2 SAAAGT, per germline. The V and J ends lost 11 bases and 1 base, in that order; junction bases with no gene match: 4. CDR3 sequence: CAATSGVNTGELFF. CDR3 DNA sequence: TGTGCCGCAACTAGCGGGGTGAACACCGGGGAGCTGTTTTTT.

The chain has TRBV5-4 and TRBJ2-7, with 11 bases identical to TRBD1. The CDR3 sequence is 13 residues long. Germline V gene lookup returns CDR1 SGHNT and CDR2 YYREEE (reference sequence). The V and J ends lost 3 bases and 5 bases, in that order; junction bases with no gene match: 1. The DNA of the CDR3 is TGTGCCAGCAGCTGGGGACAGGGGGACGAGCAGTACTTC. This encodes CASSWGQGDEQYF. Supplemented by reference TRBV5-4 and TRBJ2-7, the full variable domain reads ETGVTQSPTHLIKTRGQQVTLRCSSQSGHNTVSWYQQALGQGPQFIFQYYREEENGRGNFPPRFSGLQFPNYSSELNVNALELDDSALYLCASSWGQGDEQYFGPGTRLTVT.

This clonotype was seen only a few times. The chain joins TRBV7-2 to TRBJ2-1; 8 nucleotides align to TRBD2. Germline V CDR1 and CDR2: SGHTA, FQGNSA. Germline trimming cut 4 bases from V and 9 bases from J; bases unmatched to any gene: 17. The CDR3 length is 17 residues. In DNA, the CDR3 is TGTGCCAGCAGCTCTAGAGGAACCAGCGGGGGTTTTATTGAGCAGTTCTTC. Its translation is CASSSRGTSGGFIEQFF. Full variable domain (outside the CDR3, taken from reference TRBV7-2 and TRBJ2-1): GAGVSQSPSNKVTEKGKDVELRCDPISGHTALYWYRQSLGQGLEFLIYFQGNSAPDKSGLPSDRFSAERTGGSVSTLTIQRTQQEDSAVYLCASSSRGTSGGFIEQFFGPGTRLTVL.

The CDR3, as DNA: TGTGCCAGCAGCATAAGACAGGGTGGCACTGAAGCTTTCTTT. Its protein is CASSIRQGGTEAFF. The chain uses TRBV7-2 and TRBJ1-1, with 7 nucleotides matching TRBD1. V lost 5 bases and J lost 4; bases outside the gene matches: 7. The CDR3 is 14 residues long. Germline CDR1 SGHTA, CDR2 FQGNSA. The entire variable domain, with the rest obtained from reference TRBV7-2 and TRBJ1-1, is as follows: GAGVSQSPSNKVTEKGKDVELRCDPISGHTALYWYRQSLGQGLEFLIYFQGNSAPDKSGLPSDRFSAERTGGSVSTLTIQRTQQEDSAVYLCASSIRQGGTEAFFGQGTRLTVV.

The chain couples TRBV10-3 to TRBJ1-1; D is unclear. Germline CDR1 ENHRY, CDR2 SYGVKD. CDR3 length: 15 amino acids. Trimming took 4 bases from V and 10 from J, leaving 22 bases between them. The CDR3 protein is CAISGPPGPDTLAFF. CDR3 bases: TGTGCCATCAGTGGACCTCCCGGCCCAGATACGCTAGCTTTCTTT.

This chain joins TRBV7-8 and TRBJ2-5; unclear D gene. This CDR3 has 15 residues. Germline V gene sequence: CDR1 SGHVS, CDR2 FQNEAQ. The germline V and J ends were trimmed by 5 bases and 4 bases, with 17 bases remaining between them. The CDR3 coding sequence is TGTGCCAGCAGCCCCCAGGTCGGCAAGGGAGAGACCCAGTACTTC. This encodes CASSPQVGKGETQYF.

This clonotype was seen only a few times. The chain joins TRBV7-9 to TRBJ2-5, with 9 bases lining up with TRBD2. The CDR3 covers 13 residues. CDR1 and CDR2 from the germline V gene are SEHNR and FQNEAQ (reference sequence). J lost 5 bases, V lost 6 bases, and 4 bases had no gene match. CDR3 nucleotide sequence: TGTGCCAGCAGTACAAGCGGGGGGGAGACCCAGTACTTC. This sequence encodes CASSTSGGETQYF.

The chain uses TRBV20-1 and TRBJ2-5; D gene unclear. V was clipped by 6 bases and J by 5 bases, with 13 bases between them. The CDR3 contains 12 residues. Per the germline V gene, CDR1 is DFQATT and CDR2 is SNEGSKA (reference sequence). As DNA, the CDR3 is TGCAGTGCGACTGGAAGCAGGGAGACCCAGTACTTC. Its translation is CSATGSRETQYF.

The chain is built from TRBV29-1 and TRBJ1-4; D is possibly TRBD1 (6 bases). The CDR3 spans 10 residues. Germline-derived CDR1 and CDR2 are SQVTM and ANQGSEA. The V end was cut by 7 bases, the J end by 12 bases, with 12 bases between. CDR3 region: CSGLGGQLFF. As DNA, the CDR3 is TGCAGCGGGTTGGGGGGGCAACTGTTTTTT.